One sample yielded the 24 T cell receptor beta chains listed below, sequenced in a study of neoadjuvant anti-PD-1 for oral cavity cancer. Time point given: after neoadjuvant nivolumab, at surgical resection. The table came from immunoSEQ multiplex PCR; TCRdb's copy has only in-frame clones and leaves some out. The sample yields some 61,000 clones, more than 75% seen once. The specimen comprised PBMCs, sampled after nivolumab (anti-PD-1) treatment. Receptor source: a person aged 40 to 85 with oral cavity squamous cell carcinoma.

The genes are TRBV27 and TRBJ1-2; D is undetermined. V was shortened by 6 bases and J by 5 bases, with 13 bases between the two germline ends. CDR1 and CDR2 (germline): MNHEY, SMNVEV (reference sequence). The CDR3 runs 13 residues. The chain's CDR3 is CASRAWVGYGYTF. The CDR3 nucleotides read TGTGCCAGCAGGGCATGGGTTGGATATGGCTACACCTTC.

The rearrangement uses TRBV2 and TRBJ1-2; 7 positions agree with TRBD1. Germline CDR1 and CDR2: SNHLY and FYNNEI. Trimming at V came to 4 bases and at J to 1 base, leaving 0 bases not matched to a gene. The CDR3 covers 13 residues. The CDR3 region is CASSGDSNYGYTF. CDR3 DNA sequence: TGTGCCAGCAGTGGGGACAGTAACTATGGCTACACCTTC.

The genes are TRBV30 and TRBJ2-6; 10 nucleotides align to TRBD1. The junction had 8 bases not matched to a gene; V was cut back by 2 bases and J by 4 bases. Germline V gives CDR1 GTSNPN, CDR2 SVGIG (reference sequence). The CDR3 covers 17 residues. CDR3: CAWSIDRGPGGANVLTF. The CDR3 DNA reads TGTGCCTGGAGTATCGACAGGGGGCCGGGAGGGGCCAACGTCCTGACTTTC.

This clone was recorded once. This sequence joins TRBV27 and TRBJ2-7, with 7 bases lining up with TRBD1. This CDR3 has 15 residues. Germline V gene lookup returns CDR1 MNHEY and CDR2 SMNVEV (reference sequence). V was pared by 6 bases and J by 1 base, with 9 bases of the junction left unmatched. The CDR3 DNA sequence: TGTGCCAGCAGAGCGCGTGGGACAGCTTCCTACGAGCAGTACTTC. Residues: CASRARGTASYEQYF.

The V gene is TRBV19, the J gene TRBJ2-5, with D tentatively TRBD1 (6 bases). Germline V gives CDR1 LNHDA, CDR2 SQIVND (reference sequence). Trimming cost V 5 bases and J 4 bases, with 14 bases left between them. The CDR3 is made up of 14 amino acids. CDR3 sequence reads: CASSSHRVAETQYF. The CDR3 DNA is TGTGCCAGTAGTTCCCACAGGGTTGCAGAGACCCAGTACTTC.

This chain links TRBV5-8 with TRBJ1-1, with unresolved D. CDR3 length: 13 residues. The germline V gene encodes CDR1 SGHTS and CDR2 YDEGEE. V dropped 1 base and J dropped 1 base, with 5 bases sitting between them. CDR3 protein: CASSLPENTEAFF. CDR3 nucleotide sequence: TGTGCCAGCAGCTTGCCGGAGAACACTGAAGCTTTCTTT.

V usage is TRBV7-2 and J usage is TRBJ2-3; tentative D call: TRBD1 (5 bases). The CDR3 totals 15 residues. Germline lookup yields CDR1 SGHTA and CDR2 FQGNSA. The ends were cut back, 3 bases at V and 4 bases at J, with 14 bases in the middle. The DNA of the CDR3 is TGTGCCAGCAGCTTGCGCTGGGGCTTGCCAGATACGCAGTATTTT. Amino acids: CASSLRWGLPDTQYF.

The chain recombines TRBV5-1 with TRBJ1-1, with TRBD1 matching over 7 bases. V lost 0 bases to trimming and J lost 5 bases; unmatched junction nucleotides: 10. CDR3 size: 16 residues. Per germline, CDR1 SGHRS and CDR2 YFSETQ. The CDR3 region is CASSLATTGIPTEAFF. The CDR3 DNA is TGCGCCAGCAGCTTGGCCACGACAGGGATCCCAACTGAAGCTTTCTTT.

The CDR3 protein is CASSQDRGASGSGEQYF. The CDR3 DNA follows: TGCGCCAGCAGCCAAGATCGGGGGGCTAGCGGGAGCGGCGAGCAGTACTTC. The chain recombines TRBV4-1 with TRBJ2-7; 10 nucleotides match TRBD2. The V gene's germline CDR1 is MGHRA and CDR2 YSYEKL. J lost 6 bases, V lost 0 bases, and 11 bases had no gene match. There are 17 residues in the CDR3.

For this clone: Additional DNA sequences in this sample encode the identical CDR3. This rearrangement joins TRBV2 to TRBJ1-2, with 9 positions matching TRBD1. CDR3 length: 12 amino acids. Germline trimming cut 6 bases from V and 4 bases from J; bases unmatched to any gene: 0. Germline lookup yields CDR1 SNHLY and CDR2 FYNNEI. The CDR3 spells CASRGQGYGYTF. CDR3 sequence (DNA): TGTGCCAGCAGGGGACAGGGCTATGGCTACACCTTC.

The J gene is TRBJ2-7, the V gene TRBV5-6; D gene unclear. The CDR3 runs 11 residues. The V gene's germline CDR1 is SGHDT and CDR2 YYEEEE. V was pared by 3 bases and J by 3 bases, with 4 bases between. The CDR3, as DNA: TGTGCCAGCAGCTCCAACTACGAGCAGTACTTC. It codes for CASSSNYEQYF. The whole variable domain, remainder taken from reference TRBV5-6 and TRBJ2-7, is DAGVTQSPTHLIKTRGQQVTLRCSPKSGHDTVSWYQQALGQGPQFIFQYYEEEERQRGNFPDRFSGHQFPNYSSELNVNALLLGDSALYLCASSSNYEQYFGPGTRLTVT.

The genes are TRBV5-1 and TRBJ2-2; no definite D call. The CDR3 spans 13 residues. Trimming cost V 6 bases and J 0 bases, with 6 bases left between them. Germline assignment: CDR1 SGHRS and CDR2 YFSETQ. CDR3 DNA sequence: TGCGCCAGCACCCGTTCGAACACCGGGGAGCTGTTTTTT. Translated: CASTRSNTGELFF.

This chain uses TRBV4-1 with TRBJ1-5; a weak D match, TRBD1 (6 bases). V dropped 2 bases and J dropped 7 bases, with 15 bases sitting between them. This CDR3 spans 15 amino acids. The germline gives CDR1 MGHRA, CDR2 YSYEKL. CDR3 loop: CASSQPHRDGQPQHF. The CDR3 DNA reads TGCGCCAGCAGCCAACCCCACAGGGACGGGCAGCCCCAGCATTTT.

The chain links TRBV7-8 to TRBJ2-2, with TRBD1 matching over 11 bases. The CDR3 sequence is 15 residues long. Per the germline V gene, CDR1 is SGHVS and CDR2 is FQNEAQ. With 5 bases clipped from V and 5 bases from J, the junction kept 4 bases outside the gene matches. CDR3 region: CASSLRDRGTGELFF. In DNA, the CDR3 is TGTGCCAGCAGCCTCCGGGACAGGGGGACCGGGGAGCTGTTTTTT.

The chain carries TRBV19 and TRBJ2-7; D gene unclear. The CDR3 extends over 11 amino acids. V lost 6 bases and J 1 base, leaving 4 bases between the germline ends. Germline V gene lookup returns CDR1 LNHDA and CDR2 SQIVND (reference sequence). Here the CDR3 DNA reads TGTGCCAGTAGCCGTTCCTACGAGCAGTACTTC. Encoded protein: CASSRSYEQYF.

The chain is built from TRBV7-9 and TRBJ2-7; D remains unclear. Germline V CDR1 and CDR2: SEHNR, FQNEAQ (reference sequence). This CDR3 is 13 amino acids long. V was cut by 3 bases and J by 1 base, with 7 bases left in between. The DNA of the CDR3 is TGTGCCAGCAGCTTTGGGGTATCCTACGAGCAGTACTTC. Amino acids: CASSFGVSYEQYF.

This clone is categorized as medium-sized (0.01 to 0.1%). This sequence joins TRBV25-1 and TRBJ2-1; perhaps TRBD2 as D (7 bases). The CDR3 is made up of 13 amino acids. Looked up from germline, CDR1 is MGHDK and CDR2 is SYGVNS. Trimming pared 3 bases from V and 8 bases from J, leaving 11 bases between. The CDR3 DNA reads TGTGCCAGCAGTGACGGGGGGCTGGATGAGCAGTTCTTC. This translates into CASSDGGLDEQFF.

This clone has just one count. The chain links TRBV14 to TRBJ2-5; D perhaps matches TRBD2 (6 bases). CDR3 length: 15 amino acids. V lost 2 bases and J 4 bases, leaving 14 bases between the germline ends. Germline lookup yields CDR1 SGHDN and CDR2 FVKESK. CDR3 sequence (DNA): TGTGCCAGCAGCCAATGGTCGGGGGTTTTAGAGACCCAGTACTTC. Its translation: CASSQWSGVLETQYF.

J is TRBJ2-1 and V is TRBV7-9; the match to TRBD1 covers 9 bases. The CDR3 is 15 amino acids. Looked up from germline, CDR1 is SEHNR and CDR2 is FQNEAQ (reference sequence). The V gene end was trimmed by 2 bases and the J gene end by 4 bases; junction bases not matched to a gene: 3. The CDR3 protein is CASSLPGTGYNEQFF. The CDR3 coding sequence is TGTGCCAGCAGCTTACCCGGGACAGGGTACAATGAGCAGTTCTTC.

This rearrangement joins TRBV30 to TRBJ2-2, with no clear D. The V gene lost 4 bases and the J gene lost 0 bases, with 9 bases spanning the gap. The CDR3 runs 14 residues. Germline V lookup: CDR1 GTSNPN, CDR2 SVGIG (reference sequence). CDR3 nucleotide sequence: TGTGCCTGGAAAGGGAACGCGAACACCGGGGAGCTGTTTTTT. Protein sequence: CAWKGNANTGELFF.

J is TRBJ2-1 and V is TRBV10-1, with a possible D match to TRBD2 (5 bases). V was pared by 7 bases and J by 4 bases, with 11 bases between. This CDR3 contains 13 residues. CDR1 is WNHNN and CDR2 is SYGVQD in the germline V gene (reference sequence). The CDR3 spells CASTLAVYNEQFF. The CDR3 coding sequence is TGCGCCAGCACCCTAGCCGTGTACAATGAGCAGTTCTTC.

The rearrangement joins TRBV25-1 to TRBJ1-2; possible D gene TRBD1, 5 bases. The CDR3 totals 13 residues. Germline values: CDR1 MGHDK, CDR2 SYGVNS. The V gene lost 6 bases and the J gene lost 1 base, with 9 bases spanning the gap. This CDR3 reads CASRGDGNYGYTF. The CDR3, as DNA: TGTGCCAGCAGGGGGGACGGTAACTATGGCTACACCTTC.

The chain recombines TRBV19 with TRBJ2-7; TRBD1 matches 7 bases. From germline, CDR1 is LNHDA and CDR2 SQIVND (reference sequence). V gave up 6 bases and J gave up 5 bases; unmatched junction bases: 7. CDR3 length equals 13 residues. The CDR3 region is CASRNTGANEQYF. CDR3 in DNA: TGTGCCAGTAGAAATACAGGGGCAAACGAGCAGTACTTC.

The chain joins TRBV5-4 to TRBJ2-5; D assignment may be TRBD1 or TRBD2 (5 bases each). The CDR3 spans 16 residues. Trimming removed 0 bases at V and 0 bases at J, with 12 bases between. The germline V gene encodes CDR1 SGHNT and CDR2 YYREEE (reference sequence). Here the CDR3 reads CASSLGQGVYQETQYF. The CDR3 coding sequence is TGTGCCAGCAGCTTGGGGCAGGGAGTATACCAAGAGACCCAGTACTTC.